This T cell receptor (beta chain) emerged from a study of T-cell memory formation after mild COVID-19. TCRdb processed the 5' RACE reads anew with MiXCR; each CDR3 protein has one entry. The repertoire includes hundreds of thousands of distinct CDR3 sequences, 15% of them detected once, and 22% sits in the top ten. This clonotype was seen many times. Germline-derived CDR1 and CDR2 are SGHAT and FQNNGV. V was clipped by 4 bases and J by 3 bases, with 12 bases between them. This CDR3 contains 14 residues. The source of this sequence is a young man who had mild COVID-19 (a few samples of this study predate the infection). Cell type and time point are not known. Source material: PBMCs or a T cell subset sorted from them (not recorded which). This sequence joins TRBV11-2 and TRBJ1-2; D may be TRBD1 (5 bases). Here the CDR3 reads CASSYAGRDYGYTF. In DNA, the CDR3 is TGTGCCAGCAGCTACGCGGGGCGGGACTATGGCTACACCTTC.